Below, 11 T cell receptor beta chains from the same sample are listed, as sequenced in a study of long-term antiretroviral therapy in people with HIV. The assay used was immunoSEQ (version v3.0), run at survey level. Repertoires were generated with immunoSEQ multiplex PCR, while TCRdb's copy carries only in-frame clones and drops some. Of tens of thousands of clones listed, about 96% were seen once; the top ten hold 2.5% to 3.5%. Sequencing used unsorted PBMCs, obtained 3.7 years after starting antiretroviral therapy. The source of these receptors is a woman between 50 and 59 years old with HIV.

With respect to this clone: Its ends do not fully match the called genes, so a read error is possible. The CDR3 reads CASSPGSDTSSGLF. CDR3 nucleotide sequence: TGTGCCAGCTCACCAGGGTCAGACACCTCCTCTGGTCTCTTC. The chain combines TRBV18 with TRBJ2-7; no definite D call. The CDR3 sequence is 14 residues long. Germline CDR1 is KGHSH and CDR2 is LQKENI.

The chain links TRBV4-1 to TRBJ1-4, with a tentative D call TRBD1 (5 bases). The CDR3 extends over 18 amino acids. With 2 bases removed from V and 3 bases from J, the gap between germline ends came to 19 bases. Germline assignment: CDR1 MGHRA and CDR2 YSYEKL. CDR3 DNA: TGCGCCAGCAGCCAAACCCCCCAGAGGGGATCGGCTAATGAAAAACTGTTTTTT. Its protein product is CASSQTPQRGSANEKLFF.

This clone was seen just once. The chain couples TRBV18 to TRBJ1-6; TRBD1 matches 9 bases. Germline V gene sequence: CDR1 KGHSH, CDR2 LQKENI. The V segment lost 1 base and the J segment 10 bases; nucleotides outside the gene matches: 8. The CDR3 runs to 16 residues. CDR3 sequence: CASSPLRDRAKSPLHF. DNA of the CDR3: TGTGCCAGCTCACCACTCCGGGACAGGGCCAAATCACCCCTCCACTTT.

The chain has TRBV7-9 and TRBJ2-2; tentative D call: TRBD2 (5 bases). From germline, CDR1 is SEHNR and CDR2 FQNEAQ (reference sequence). V was clipped by 5 bases and J by 0 bases, with 13 bases between them. The CDR3 length is 16 residues. The CDR3 sequence is CASSPGVTSNTGELFF. The CDR3 DNA reads TGTGCCAGCAGCCCCGGGGTTACCTCGAACACCGGGGAGCTGTTTTTT.

The chain carries TRBV29-1 and TRBJ1-1, with unresolved D. This CDR3 comprises 11 residues. V lost 4 bases and J 8 bases, leaving 11 bases between the germline ends. Germline V lookup: CDR1 SQVTM, CDR2 ANQGSEA. As DNA, the CDR3 is TGCAGCGTTGCGTTTGGTGGGGAAGCTTTCTTT. Encoded protein: CSVAFGGEAFF.

CDR3 DNA: TGTGCCAGCAACAGAGGACAGGGGGGCACTGAAGCTTTCTTT. It translates to CASNRGQGGTEAFF. The rearrangement uses TRBV7-2 and TRBJ1-1, with 10 bases identical to TRBD1. The J segment lost 4 bases and the V segment lost 7 bases, leaving 6 bases of the junction unmatched. This CDR3 is built from 14 residues. Per germline, CDR1 SGHTA and CDR2 FQGNSA. Full variable domain (missing parts from reference TRBV7-2 and TRBJ1-1): GAGVSQSPSNKVTEKGKDVELRCDPISGHTALYWYRQSLGQGLEFLIYFQGNSAPDKSGLPSDRFSAERTGGSVSTLTIQRTQQEDSAVYLCASNRGQGGTEAFFGQGTRLTVV.

The chain joins TRBV5-6 to TRBJ1-6, with D possibly being TRBD1 (6 bases). V gave up 1 base and J gave up 4 bases, with 12 bases separating them. The CDR3 is made up of 16 amino acids. The germline V gene encodes CDR1 SGHDT and CDR2 YYEEEE. This CDR3 is CASSLTGQTYNSPLHF. Here the CDR3 DNA reads TGTGCCAGCAGCTTGACAGGACAGACTTATAATTCACCCCTCCACTTT. Drawing the rest from reference TRBV5-6 and TRBJ1-6, the complete variable domain is DAGVTQSPTHLIKTRGQQVTLRCSPKSGHDTVSWYQQALGQGPQFIFQYYEEEERQRGNFPDRFSGHQFPNYSSELNVNALLLGDSALYLCASSLTGQTYNSPLHFGNGTRLTVT.

This chain uses TRBV9 with TRBJ1-4; possibly TRBD1 for D (6 bases). Germline V CDR1 and CDR2: SGDLS, YYNGEE. Trimming took 1 base from V and 7 from J, leaving 14 bases between them. The CDR3 consists of 15 residues. The CDR3 reads CASSVSQGQGEKLFF. The DNA for the CDR3 is TGTGCCAGCAGCGTATCGCAGGGACAAGGTGAAAAACTGTTTTTT.

The chain is built from TRBV29-1 and TRBJ1-4; maybe TRBD1 (5 bases). Trimming shortened V by 6 bases and J by 8 bases, and 10 bases separated the two germline ends. Germline V CDR1 and CDR2: SQVTM, ANQGSEA. This CDR3 has 11 residues. CDR3 sequence (DNA): TGCAGCGTCGGGACTGAAGAAAAACTGTTTTTT. This codes for CSVGTEEKLFF.

The rearrangement uses TRBV11-1 and TRBJ2-2; TRBD2 matches at 10 bases. V lost 3 bases and J lost 0; bases outside the gene matches: 10. This CDR3 has 19 residues. Germline V gives CDR1 SGHAT, CDR2 FQDESV (reference sequence). CDR3 nucleotides: TGTGCCAGCAGCTTTGGGCCTAGCGGGGGATTGACGAACACCGGGGAGCTGTTTTTT. Its protein product is CASSFGPSGGLTNTGELFF.

V and J are TRBV7-3 and TRBJ1-6; 7 nucleotides align to TRBD1. The germline V gene has CDR1 SGHTA and CDR2 FQGTGA. V trimming: 6 bases; J trimming: 5 bases; junction bases outside the gene matches: 4. CDR3 size: 14 residues. The CDR3 is CASRETGDNSPLHF. The DNA for the CDR3 is TGTGCCAGCAGAGAAACAGGGGATAATTCACCCCTCCACTTT.